This T cell receptor beta chain is drawn from a study of blood T cell repertoires in COVID-19. This clone was seen more than once but under ten times. V dropped 4 bases and J dropped 4 bases, with 10 bases sitting between them. The CDR3 sequence is 13 residues long. The germline V gene encodes CDR1 SGHVS and CDR2 FQNEAQ. Produced via immunoSEQ multiplex PCR; TCRdb's table is partial and in-frame only. In the table there are around 290,000 clones, roughly 88% of which are singletons. The gene calls are TRBV7-8 and TRBJ1-1; no firm D call. The sequence was obtained from a woman in her 30s who had recovered from COVID-19. The material sequenced was PBMCs or T cells enriched from blood (not recorded which). This chain's CDR3 is CASSSQAGTEAFF. The CDR3 coding sequence is TGTGCCAGCAGCTCTCAAGCCGGCACTGAAGCTTTCTTT.